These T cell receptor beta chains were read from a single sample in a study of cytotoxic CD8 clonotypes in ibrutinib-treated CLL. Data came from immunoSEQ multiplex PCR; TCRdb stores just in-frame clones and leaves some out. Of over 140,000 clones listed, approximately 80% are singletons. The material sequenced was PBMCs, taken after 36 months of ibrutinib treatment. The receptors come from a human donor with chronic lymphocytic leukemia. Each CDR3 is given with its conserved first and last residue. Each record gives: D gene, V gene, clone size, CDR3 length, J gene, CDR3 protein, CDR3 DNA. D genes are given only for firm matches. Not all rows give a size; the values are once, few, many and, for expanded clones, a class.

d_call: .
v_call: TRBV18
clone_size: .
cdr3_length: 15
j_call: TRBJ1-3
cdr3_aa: CASSPLRGSGNTIYF
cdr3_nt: TGTGCCAGCTCACCATTGAGGGGATCTGGAAACACCATATATTTT

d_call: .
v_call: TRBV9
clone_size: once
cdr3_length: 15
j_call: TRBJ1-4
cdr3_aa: CASSPQPATNEKLFF
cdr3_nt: TGTGCCAGCAGCCCGCAGCCCGCAACTAATGAAAAACTGTTTTTT

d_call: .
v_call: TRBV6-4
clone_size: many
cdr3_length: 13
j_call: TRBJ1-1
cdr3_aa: CASSLEANTEAFF
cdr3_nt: TGTGCCAGCAGCCTCGAGGCGAACACTGAAGCTTTCTTT

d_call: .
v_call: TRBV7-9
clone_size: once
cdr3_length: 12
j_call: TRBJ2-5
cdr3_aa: CASSFDSKTQYF
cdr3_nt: TGTGCCAGCAGCTTTGACAGCAAGACCCAGTACTTC

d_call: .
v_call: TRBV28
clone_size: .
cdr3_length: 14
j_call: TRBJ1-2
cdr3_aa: CASRTRDPILGYTF
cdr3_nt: TGTGCCAGCAGGACCCGGGACCCGATTCTGGGCTACACCTTC

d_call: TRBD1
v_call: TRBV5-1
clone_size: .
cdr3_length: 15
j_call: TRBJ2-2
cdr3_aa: CASSWGQANTGELFF
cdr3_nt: TGCGCCAGCAGCTGGGGACAGGCTAACACCGGGGAGCTGTTTTTT

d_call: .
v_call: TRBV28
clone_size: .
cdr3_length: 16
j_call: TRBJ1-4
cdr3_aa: CASSLFGFWRNEKLFF
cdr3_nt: TGTGCCAGCAGTTTATTCGGATTTTGGCGGAATGAAAAACTGTTTTTT

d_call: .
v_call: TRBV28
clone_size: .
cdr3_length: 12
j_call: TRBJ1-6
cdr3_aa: CASSFGDSPLHF
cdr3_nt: TGTGCCAGCAGTTTTGGAGACTCACCCCTCCACTTT

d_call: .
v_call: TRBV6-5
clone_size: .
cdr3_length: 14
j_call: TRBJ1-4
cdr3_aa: CASTVEGVSEKLFF
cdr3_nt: TGTGCCAGCACCGTGGAGGGGGTTAGTGAAAAACTGTTTTTT

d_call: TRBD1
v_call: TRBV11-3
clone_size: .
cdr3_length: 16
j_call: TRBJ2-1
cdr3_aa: CASSPSLTGTANEQFF
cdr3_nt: TGTGCCAGCAGCCCGTCGCTAACCGGGACAGCAAATGAGCAGTTCTTC

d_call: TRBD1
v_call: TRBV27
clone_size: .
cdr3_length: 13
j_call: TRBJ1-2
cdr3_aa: CASSSTGDYGYTF
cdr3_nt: TGTGCCAGCAGTTCCACAGGGGACTATGGCTACACCTTC

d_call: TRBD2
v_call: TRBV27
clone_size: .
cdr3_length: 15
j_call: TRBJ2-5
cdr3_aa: CASSSWTSGQETQYF
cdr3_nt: TGTGCCAGCAGTTCTTGGACTAGCGGCCAAGAGACCCAGTACTTC

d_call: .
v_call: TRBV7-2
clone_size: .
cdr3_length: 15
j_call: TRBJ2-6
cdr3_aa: CASSLRLSGANVLTF
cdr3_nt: TGTGCCAGCAGCTTACGGCTATCGGGGGCCAACGTCCTGACTTTC

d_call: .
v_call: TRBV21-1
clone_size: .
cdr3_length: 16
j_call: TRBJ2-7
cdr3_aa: CASSWSSLSRFYEQYF
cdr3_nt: TGTGCCAGCAGCTGGTCAAGCCTATCACGTTTCTACGAGCAGTACTTC

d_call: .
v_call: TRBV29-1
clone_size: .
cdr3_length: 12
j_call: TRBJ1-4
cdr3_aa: CSVGQGFEKLFF
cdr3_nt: TGCAGCGTTGGTCAGGGGTTCGAAAAACTGTTTTTT

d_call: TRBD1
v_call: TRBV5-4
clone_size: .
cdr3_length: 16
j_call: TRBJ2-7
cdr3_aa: CASSFGIPGQGYEQYF
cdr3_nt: TGTGCCAGCAGCTTTGGGATCCCGGGACAGGGGTACGAGCAGTACTTC

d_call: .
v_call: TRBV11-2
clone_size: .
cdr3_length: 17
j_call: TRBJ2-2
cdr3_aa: CASSLGRRAPNTGELFF
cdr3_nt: TGTGCCAGCAGCTTAGGGCGACGGGCACCGAACACCGGGGAGCTGTTTTTT

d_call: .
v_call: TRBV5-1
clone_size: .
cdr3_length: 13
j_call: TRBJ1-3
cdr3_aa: CASSFARGGTIYF
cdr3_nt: TGCGCCAGCAGCTTTGCAAGAGGGGGCACCATATATTTT

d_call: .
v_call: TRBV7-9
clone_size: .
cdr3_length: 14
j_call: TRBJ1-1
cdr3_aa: CASSLATRRGTAFF
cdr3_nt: TGTGCCAGCAGCTTAGCAACGAGGCGGGGTACAGCTTTCTTT

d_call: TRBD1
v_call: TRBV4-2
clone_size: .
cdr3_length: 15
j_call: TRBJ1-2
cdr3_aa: CASSQGTGGYYGYTF
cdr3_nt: TGTGCCAGCAGCCAAGGGACAGGAGGCTACTATGGCTACACCTTC

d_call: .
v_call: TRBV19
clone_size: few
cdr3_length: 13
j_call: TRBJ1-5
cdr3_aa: CASSTRPNQPQHF
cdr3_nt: TGTGCCAGTAGTACCCGACCTAATCAGCCCCAGCATTTT

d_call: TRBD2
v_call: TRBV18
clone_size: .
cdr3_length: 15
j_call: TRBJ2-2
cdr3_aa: CASSPLAGSTGELFF
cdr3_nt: TGTGCCAGCTCCCCACTAGCGGGGAGCACCGGGGAGCTGTTTTTT

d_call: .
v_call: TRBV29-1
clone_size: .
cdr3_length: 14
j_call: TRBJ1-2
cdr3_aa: CSVGAGLGNYGYTF
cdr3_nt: TGCAGCGTTGGGGCAGGGCTAGGGAACTATGGCTACACCTTC

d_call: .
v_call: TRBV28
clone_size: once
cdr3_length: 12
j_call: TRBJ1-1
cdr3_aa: CQQSRTDCRAFF
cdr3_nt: TGCCAGCAGTCTAGGACAGATTGCAGAGCTTTCTTT

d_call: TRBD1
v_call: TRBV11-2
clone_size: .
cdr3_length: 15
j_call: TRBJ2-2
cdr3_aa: CASSLGDRGIRELFF
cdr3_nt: TGTGCCAGCAGCTTAGGGGACAGGGGGATCAGGGAGCTGTTTTTT

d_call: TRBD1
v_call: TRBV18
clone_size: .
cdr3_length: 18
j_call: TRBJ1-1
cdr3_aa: CASSPFPTGGPMNTEAFF
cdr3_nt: TGTGCCAGCTCACCTTTTCCGACAGGGGGCCCCATGAACACTGAAGCTTTCTTT

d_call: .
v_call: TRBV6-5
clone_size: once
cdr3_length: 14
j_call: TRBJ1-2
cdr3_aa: CASSYGPGTYGYTF
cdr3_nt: TGTGCCAGCAGTTACGGTCCGGGAACCTATGGCTACACCTTC

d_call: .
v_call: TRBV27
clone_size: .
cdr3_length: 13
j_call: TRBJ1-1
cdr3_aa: CASSHGQHTEAFF
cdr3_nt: TGTGCCAGCAGTCACGGACAGCACACTGAAGCTTTCTTT

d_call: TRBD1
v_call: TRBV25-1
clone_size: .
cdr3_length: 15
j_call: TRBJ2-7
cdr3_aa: CASSVTGQGRHEQYF
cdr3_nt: TGTGCCAGCAGTGTCACGGGACAGGGGCGCCACGAGCAGTACTTC

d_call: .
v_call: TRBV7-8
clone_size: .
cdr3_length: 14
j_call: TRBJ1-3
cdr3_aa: CASSLGTVGNTIYF
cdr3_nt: TGTGCCAGCAGCTTAGGGACAGTTGGAAACACCATATATTTT

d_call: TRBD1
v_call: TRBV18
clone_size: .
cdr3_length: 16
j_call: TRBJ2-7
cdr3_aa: CASSPPDAFRGYEQYF
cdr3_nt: TGTGCCAGCTCACCACCCGACGCGTTCAGGGGGTACGAGCAGTACTTC

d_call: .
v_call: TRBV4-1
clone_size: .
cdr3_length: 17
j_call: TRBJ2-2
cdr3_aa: CASSRGMVVHYTGELFF
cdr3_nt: TGCGCCAGCAGCCGGGGGATGGTTGTCCATTACACCGGGGAGCTGTTTTTT

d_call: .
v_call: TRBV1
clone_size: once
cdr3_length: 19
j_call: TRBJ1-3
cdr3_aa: CTSSQGCIAGGVSGNTIYF
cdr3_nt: TGCACCAGCAGCCAAGGATGCATAGCGGGGGGAGTATCCGGAAACACCATATATTTT